This T cell receptor beta chain was found in a study of T cells after yellow fever vaccination. Broader study findings: The CD4 and CD8 compartments had a small share of their clonotypes in common.

TCRdb analysed the 5' RACE reads with MiXCR anew, one entry per CDR3 protein. The sample has 200,000 to 250,000 distinct CDR3 sequences, approximately 3.3% seen once. CDR1 SGHTA and CDR2 FQGNSA come from the germline V gene. V was cut by 2 bases and J by 4 bases, with 14 bases left in between. This CDR3 has 15 residues. In its sample, this clonotype was seen a few times. The target antigen is unknown. The sequencing here drew on CD4+ T cells sorted from PBMCs, taken 10 days after the yellow fever booster vaccination. This chain links TRBV7-2 with TRBJ2-5, with TRBD1 as a possible D gene (6 bases). The receptor was isolated from a man younger than 35 who received the YFV17D yellow fever vaccine. The CDR3 DNA is TGTGCCAGCAGCTTAACAGTAGTGGGGGCAGAGACCCAGTACTTC. It yields the protein CASSLTVVGAETQYF.